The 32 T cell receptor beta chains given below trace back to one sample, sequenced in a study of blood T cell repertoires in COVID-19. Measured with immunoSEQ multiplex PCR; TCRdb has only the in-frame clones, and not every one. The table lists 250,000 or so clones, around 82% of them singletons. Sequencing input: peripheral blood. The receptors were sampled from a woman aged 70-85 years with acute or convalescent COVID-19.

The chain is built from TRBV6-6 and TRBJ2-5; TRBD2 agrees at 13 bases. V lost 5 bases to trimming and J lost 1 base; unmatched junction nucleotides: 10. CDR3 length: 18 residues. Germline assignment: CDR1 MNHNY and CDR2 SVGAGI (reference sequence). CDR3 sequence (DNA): TGTGCCAGCAGTCCACGACTAGCGGGGGGCCAACGCCAAGAGACCCAGTACTTC. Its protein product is CASSPRLAGGQRQETQYF.

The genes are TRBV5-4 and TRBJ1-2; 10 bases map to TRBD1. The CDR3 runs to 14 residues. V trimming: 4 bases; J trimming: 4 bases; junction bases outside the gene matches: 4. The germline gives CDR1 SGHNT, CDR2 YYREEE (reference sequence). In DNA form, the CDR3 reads TGTGCCAGCAGCCCCCGGGACAGGGGCTATGGCTACACCTTC. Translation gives CASSPRDRGYGYTF. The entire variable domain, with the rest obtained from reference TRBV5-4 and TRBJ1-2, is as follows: ETGVTQSPTHLIKTRGQQVTLRCSSQSGHNTVSWYQQALGQGPQFIFQYYREEENGRGNFPPRFSGLQFPNYSSELNVNALELDDSALYLCASSPRDRGYGYTFGSGTRLTVV.

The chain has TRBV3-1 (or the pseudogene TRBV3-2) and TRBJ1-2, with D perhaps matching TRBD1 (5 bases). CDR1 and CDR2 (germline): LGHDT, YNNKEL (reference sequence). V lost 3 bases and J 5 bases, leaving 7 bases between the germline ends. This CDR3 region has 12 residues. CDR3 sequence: CASSQQGYGYTF. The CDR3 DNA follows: TGTGCCAGCAGCCAGCAGGGATATGGCTACACCTTC.

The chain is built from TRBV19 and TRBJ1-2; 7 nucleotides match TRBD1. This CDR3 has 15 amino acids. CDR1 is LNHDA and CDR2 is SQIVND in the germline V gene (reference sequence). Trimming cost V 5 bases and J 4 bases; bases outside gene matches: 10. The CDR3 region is CASSQGQVWGYGYTF. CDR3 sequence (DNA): TGTGCCAGTAGTCAAGGACAGGTTTGGGGCTATGGCTACACCTTC.

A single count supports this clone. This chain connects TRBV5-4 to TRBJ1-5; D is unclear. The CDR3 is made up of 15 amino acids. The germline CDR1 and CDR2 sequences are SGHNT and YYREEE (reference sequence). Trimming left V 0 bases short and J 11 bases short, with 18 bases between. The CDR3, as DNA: TGTGCCAGCAGCTTGGCCCAAAGAGGCGGTATGGCCCAGCATTTT. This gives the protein CASSLAQRGGMAQHF.

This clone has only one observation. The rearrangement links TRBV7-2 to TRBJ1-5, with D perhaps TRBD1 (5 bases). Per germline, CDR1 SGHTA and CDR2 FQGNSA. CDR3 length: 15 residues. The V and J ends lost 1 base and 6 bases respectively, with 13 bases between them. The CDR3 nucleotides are TGTGCCAGCAGCTTAGACCGGGACTCAGCTCAGCCCCAGCATTTT. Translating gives CASSLDRDSAQPQHF.

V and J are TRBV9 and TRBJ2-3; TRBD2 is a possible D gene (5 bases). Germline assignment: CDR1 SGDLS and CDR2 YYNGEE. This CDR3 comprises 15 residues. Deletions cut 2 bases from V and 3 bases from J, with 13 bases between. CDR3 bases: TGTGCCAGCAGCGTCGGCACCCGCGGGACAGATACGCAGTATTTT. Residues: CASSVGTRGTDTQYF.

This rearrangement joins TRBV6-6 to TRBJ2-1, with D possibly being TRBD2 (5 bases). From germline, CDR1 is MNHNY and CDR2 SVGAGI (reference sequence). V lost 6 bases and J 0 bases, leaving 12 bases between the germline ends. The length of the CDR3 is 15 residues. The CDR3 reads CASRVQGGSYNEQFF. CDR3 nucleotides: TGTGCCAGCAGGGTTCAAGGAGGCTCCTACAATGAGCAGTTCTTC.

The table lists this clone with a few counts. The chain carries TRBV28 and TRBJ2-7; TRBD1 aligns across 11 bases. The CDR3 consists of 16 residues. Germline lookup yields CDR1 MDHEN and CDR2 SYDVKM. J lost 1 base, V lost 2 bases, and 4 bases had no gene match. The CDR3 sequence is CASSLPGTGGSYEQYF. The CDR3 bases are TGTGCCAGCAGTTTACCCGGGACAGGGGGGTCCTACGAGCAGTACTTC.

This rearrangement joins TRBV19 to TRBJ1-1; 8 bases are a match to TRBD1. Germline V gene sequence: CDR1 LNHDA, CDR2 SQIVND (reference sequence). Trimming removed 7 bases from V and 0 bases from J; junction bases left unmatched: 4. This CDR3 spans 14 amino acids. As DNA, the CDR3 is TGTGCCAGTACCTTGGACAGGGTGAACACTGAAGCTTTCTTT. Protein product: CASTLDRVNTEAFF.

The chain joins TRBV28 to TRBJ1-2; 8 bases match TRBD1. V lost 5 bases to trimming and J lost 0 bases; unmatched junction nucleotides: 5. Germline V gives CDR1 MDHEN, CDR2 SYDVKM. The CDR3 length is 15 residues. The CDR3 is CASSPGGLTNYGYTF. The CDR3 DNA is TGTGCCAGCAGTCCAGGGGGCTTGACTAACTATGGCTACACCTTC.

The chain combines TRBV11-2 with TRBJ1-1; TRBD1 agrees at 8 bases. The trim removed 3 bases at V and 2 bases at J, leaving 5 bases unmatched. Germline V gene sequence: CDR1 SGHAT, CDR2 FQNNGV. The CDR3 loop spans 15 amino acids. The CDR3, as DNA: TGTGCCAGCAGCTTCGACGCAGGGGGCAACACTGAAGCTTTCTTT. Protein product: CASSFDAGGNTEAFF.

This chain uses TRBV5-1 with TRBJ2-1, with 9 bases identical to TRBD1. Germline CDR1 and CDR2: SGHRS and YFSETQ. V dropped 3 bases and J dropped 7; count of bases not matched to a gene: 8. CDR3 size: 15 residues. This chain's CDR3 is CASSSRNRGLNEQFF. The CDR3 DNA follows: TGCGCCAGCAGCTCCCGGAACAGGGGGCTGAATGAGCAGTTCTTC.

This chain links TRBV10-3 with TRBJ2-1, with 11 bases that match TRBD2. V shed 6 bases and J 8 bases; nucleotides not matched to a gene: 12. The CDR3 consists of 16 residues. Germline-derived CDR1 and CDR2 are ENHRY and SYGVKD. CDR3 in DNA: TGTGCCATCAGAGACTCTAGCGGGGGGCCAACTGATGAGCAGTTCTTC. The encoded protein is CAIRDSSGGPTDEQFF.

This CDR3 reads CASSQRTQNTEAFF. The DNA of the CDR3 is TGTGCCAGCAGCCAAAGGACACAGAACACTGAAGCTTTCTTT. This rearrangement joins TRBV6-5 to TRBJ1-1; maybe TRBD1 (5 bases). CDR3 length: 14 residues. The V and J ends lost 6 bases and 1 base respectively, with 12 bases between them. Germline values: CDR1 MNHEY, CDR2 SVGAGI.

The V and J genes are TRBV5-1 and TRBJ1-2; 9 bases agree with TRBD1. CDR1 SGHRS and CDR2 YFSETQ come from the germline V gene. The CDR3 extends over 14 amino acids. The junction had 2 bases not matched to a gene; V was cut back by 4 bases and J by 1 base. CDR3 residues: CASSRTGDNYGYTF. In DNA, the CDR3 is TGCGCCAGCAGCCGGACAGGGGATAACTATGGCTACACCTTC.

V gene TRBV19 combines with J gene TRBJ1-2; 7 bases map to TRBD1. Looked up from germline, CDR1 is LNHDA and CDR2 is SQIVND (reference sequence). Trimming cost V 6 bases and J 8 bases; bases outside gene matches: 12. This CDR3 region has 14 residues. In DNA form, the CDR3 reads TGTGCCAGTAGACGCGACAGGGACGTCCTAGGCTACACCTTC. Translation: CASRRDRDVLGYTF.

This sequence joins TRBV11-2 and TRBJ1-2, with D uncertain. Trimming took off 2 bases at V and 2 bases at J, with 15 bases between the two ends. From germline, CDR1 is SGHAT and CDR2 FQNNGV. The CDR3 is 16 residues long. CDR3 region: CASSLIAESSNYGYTF. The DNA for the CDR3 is TGTGCCAGCAGCTTAATAGCGGAATCCTCCAACTATGGCTACACCTTC. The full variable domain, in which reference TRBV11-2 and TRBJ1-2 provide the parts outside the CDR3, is EAGVAQSPRYKIIEKRQSVAFWCNPISGHATLYWYQQILGQGPKLLIQFQNNGVVDDSQLPKDRFSAERLKGVDSTLKIQPAKLEDSAVYLCASSLIAESSNYGYTFGSGTRLTVV.

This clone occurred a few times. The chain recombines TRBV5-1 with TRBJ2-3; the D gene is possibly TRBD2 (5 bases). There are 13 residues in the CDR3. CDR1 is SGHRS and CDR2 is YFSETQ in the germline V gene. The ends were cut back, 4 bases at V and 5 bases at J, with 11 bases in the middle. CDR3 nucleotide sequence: TGCGCCAGCAGCCCGGGGTCGATAGATACGCAGTATTTT. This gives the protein CASSPGSIDTQYF.

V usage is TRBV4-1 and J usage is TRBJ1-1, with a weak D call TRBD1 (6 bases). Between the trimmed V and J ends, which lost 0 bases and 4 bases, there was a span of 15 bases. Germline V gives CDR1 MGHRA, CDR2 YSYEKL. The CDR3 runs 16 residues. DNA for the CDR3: TGCGCCAGCAGCCAAGATCCGGCAGGGGTGCCCACTGAAGCTTTCTTT. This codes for CASSQDPAGVPTEAFF.

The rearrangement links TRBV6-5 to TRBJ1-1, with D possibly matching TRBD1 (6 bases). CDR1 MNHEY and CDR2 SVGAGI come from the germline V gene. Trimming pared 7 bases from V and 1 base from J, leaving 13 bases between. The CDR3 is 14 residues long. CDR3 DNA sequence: TGTGCCAGCAATAGGGGGGGCAGGAACACTGAAGCTTTCTTT. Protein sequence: CASNRGGRNTEAFF.

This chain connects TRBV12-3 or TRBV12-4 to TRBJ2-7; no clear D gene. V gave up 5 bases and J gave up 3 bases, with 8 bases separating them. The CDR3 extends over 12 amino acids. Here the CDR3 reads CASSPNYYEQYF. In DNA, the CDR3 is TGTGCCAGCAGTCCAAACTACTACGAGCAGTACTTC.

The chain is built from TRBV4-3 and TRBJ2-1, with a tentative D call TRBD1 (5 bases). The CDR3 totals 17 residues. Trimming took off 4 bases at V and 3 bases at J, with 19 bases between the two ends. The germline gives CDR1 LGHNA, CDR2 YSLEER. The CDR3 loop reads CASSLHVDSFFYNEQFF. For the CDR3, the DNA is TGCGCCAGCAGCCTGCACGTAGACAGCTTTTTCTACAATGAGCAGTTCTTC.

CDR3 in DNA: TGTGCCAGCAGCCGGATTTACAGGGGGAAAAGTGCTGAAGCTTTCTTT. It yields the protein CASSRIYRGKSAEAFF. The J gene is TRBJ1-1, the V gene TRBV14; 8 positions match TRBD1. The CDR3 loop spans 16 amino acids. The V gene end was trimmed by 4 bases and the J gene end by 6 bases; junction bases not matched to a gene: 13. Per germline, CDR1 SGHDN and CDR2 FVKESK.

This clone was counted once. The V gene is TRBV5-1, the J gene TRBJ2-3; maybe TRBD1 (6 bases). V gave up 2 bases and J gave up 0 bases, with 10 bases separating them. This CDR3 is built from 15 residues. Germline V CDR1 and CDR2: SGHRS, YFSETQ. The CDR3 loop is CASSLGGPSTDTQYF. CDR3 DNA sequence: TGCGCCAGCAGCTTAGGGGGACCTAGCACAGATACGCAGTATTTT.

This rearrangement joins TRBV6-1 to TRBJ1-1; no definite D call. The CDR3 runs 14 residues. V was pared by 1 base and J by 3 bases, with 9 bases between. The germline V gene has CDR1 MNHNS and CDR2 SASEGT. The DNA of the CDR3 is TGTGCCAGCAGTGAAGTAGCTACCCACACTGAAGCTTTCTTT. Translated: CASSEVATHTEAFF.

This chain's CDR3 is CASSASGGANEQFF. As DNA, the CDR3 is TGTGCCAGCAGCGCTAGCGGGGGGGCCAATGAGCAGTTCTTC. The chain employs TRBV11-2 and TRBJ2-1; 12 bases map to TRBD2. J gave up 6 bases and V 5 bases, and 2 bases lay outside the gene matches. CDR3 size: 14 residues. Germline-derived CDR1 and CDR2 are SGHAT and FQNNGV.

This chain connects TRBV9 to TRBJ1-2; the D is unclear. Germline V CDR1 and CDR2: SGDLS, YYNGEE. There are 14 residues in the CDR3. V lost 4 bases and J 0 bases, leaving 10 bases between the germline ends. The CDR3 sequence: CASSLSDSNYGYTF. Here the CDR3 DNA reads TGTGCCAGCAGCCTATCGGACTCTAACTATGGCTACACCTTC.

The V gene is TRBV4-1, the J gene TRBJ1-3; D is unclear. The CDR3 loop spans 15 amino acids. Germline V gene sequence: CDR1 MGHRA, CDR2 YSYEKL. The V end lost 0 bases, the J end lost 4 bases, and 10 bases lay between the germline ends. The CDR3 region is CASSQDSASGNTIYF. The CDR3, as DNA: TGCGCCAGCAGCCAAGATAGTGCGTCCGGAAACACCATATATTTT.

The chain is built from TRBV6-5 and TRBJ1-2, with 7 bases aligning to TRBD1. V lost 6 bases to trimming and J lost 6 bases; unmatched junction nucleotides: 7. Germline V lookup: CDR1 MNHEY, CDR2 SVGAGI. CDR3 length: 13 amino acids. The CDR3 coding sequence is TGTGCCAGCAGACCGCCGGGACAGAATGGCTACACCTTC. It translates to CASRPPGQNGYTF.

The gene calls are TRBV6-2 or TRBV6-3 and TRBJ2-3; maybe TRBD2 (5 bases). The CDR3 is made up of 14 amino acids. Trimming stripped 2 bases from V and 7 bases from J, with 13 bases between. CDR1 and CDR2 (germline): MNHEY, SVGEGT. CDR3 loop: CASSYRSGRHTQYF. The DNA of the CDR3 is TGTGCCAGCAGTTACCGCAGCGGCCGTCATACGCAGTATTTT.

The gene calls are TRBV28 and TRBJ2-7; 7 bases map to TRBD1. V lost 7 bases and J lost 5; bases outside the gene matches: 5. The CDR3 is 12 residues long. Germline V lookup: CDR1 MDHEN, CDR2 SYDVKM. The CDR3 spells CASKSTGDEQYF. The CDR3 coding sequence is TGTGCCAGCAAGAGTACAGGGGACGAGCAGTACTTC.